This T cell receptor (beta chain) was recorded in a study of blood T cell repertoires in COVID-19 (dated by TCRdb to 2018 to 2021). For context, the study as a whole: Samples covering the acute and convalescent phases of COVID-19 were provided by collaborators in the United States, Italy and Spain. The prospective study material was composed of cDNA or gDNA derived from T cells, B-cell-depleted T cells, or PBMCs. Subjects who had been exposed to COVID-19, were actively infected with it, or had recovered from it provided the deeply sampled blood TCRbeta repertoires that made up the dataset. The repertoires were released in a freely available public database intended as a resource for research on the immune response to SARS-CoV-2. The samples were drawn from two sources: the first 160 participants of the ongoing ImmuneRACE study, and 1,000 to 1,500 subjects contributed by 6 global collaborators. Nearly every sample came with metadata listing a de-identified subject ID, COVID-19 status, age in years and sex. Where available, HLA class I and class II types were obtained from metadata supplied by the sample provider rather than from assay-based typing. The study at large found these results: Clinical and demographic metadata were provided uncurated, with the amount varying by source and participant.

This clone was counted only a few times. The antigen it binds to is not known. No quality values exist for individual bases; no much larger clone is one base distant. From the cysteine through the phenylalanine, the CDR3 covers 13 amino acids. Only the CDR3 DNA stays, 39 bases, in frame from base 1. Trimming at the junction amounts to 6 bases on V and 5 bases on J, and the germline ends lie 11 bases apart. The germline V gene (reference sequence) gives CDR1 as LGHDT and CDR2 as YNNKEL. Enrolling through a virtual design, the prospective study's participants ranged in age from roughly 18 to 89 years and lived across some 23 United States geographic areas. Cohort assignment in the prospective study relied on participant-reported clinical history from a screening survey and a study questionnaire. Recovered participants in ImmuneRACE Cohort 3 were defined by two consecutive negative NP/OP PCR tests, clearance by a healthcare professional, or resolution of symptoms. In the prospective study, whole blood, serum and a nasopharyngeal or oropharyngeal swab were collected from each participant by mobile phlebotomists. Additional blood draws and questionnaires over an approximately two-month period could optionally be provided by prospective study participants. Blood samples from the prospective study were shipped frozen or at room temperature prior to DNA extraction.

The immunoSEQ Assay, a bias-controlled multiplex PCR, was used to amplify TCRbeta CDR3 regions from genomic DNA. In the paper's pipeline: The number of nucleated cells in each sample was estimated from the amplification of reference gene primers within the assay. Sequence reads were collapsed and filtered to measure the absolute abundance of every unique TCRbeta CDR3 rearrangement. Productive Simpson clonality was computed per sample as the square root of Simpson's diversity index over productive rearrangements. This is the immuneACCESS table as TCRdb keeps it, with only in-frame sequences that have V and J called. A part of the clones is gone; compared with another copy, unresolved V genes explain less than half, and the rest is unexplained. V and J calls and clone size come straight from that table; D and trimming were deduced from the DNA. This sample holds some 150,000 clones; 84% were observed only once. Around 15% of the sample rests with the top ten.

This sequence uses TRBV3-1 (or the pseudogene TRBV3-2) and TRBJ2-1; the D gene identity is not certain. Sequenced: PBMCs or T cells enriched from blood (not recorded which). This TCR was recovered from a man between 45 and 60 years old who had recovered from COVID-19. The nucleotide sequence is TGTGCCAGCAGACTGCAGGTGAACAATGAGCAGTTCTTC. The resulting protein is CASRLQVNNEQFF.